The 27 T cell receptor beta chains reported below all come from one sample, sequenced in a study of blood T cell repertoires in COVID-19. Some clones are missing from TCRdb's copy, which holds only in-frame ones; the method was immunoSEQ multiplex PCR. The data show 490,000 or so clones, with about 85% seen just once and 8.3% held by the top ten. The specimen was PBMCs or T cells enriched from blood (not recorded which). The source is a woman aged 60-75 years who had recovered from COVID-19.

The genes are TRBV6-2 or TRBV6-3 and TRBJ2-7, with 7 bases matching TRBD2. There are 13 residues in the CDR3. Germline V gene data show CDR1 as MNHEY and CDR2 as SVGEGT. Germline trimming cut 4 bases from V and 2 bases from J; bases unmatched to any gene: 2. The CDR3 loop is CASSFGRTYEQYV. CDR3 DNA sequence: TGTGCCAGCAGTTTCGGGAGGACCTACGAGCAGTACGTC.

There are a few counts of this clone. This chain connects TRBV5-1 to TRBJ1-4; 8 nucleotides line up with TRBD1. Germline lookup yields CDR1 SGHRS and CDR2 YFSETQ. J was trimmed by 8 bases and V by 0 bases; bases with no gene match: 0. The CDR3 extends over 13 amino acids. As DNA, the CDR3 is TGCGCCAGCAGCTTGGGACAGGGGGAAAAACTGTTTTTT. Translating it yields CASSLGQGEKLFF.

The chain combines TRBV5-1 with TRBJ2-3; a weak D match, TRBD2 (5 bases). CDR3 length: 13 amino acids. Deletions cut 4 bases from V and 4 bases from J, with 10 bases between. Germline CDR1 is SGHRS and CDR2 is YFSETQ. CDR3 nucleotide sequence: TGCGCCAGCAGCGGAATAGCGCCAGATACGCAGTATTTT. This translates into CASSGIAPDTQYF.

The chain links TRBV30 to TRBJ1-2, with a weak D call TRBD1 (5 bases). Germline CDR1 is GTSNPN and CDR2 is SVGIG (reference sequence). The V end lost 0 bases, the J end lost 7 bases, and 18 bases lay between the germline ends. The CDR3 runs to 15 residues. The CDR3 sequence: CAWSVGEGLTGGYTF. The DNA for the CDR3 is TGTGCCTGGAGTGTCGGGGAGGGCCTTACAGGTGGCTACACCTTC.

The chain has TRBV29-1 and TRBJ2-1, with a tentative D call TRBD1 (6 bases). The CDR3 length is 13 residues. Trimming took 4 bases from V and 10 from J, leaving 17 bases between them. Germline CDR1 SQVTM, CDR2 ANQGSEA. CDR3 sequence reads: CSVARQGSGEQFF. The CDR3 region has the DNA TGCAGCGTTGCACGGCAGGGGAGTGGGGAGCAGTTCTTC.

The rearrangement joins TRBV24-1 to TRBJ2-3, with D unresolved. CDR3 length: 12 amino acids. Germline CDR1 reads KGHDR; CDR2 reads SFDVKD. Trimming took off 5 bases at V and 2 bases at J, with 4 bases between the two ends. The CDR3 sequence: CATSAYTDTQYF. The CDR3 DNA reads TGTGCCACCAGTGCCTACACAGATACGCAGTATTTT.

The chain employs TRBV15 and TRBJ2-6, with 9 bases that match TRBD1. In germline, CDR1 is LNHNV, CDR2 YYDKDF (reference sequence). J gave up 4 bases and V 1 base, and 11 bases lay outside the gene matches. The CDR3 extends over 19 amino acids. The CDR3 protein is CATSRGRGTGTVGANVLTF. CDR3 coding DNA: TGTGCCACCAGCAGAGGAAGAGGGACAGGGACAGTCGGGGCCAACGTCCTGACTTTC.

The chain recombines TRBV7-2 with TRBJ2-1, with a tentative D call TRBD1 (6 bases). The ends were cut back, 1 base at V and 14 bases at J, with 15 bases in the middle. This CDR3 comprises 13 residues. Germline V lookup: CDR1 SGHTA, CDR2 FQGNSA. Here the CDR3 reads CASSLEGGPSEFF. The CDR3 DNA reads as TGTGCCAGCAGCTTAGAAGGGGGTCCATCGGAGTTCTTC.

The chain joins TRBV7-8 to TRBJ1-4; D unresolved. Germline V gives CDR1 SGHVS, CDR2 FQNEAQ. With 1 base removed from V and 7 bases from J, the gap between germline ends came to 13 bases. The length of the CDR3 is 15 residues. As DNA, the CDR3 is TGTGCCAGCAGCTTAGGAGGTCACACGGGTGAAAAACTGTTTTTT. The encoded protein is CASSLGGHTGEKLFF.

The chain combines TRBV28 with TRBJ2-3; D gene uncertain. Germline V gene data show CDR1 as MDHEN and CDR2 as SYDVKM. This CDR3 has 11 amino acids. Trimming pared 6 bases from V and 2 bases from J, leaving 3 bases between. The CDR3 here is CASSLTDTQYF. The CDR3 coding sequence is TGTGCCAGCAGCCTCACAGATACGCAGTATTTT.

The V and J genes are TRBV4-1 and TRBJ2-3, with D perhaps matching TRBD1 (6 bases). With 4 bases removed from V and 5 bases from J, the gap between germline ends came to 13 bases. Germline values: CDR1 MGHRA, CDR2 YSYEKL. The CDR3 is 14 residues long. As DNA, the CDR3 is TGCGCCAGCAGCCCGATACAGGGTTTAGATACGCAGTATTTT. Protein sequence: CASSPIQGLDTQYF.

This clone was found a few times. The chain couples TRBV28 to TRBJ1-2; D ambiguous. CDR3 length: 15 residues. CDR1 and CDR2 (germline): MDHEN, SYDVKM. V was pared by 2 bases and J by 3 bases, with 13 bases between. CDR3 sequence: CASSLIRGLDYGYTF. The CDR3 DNA reads as TGTGCCAGCAGTTTAATTCGGGGTTTAGACTATGGCTACACCTTC.

In this sample, this clone turned up a few times. CDR3 bases: TGTGCCAGTAGTTTGGGACTAGCGGGTTCCTACGAGCAGTACTTC. It yields the protein CASSLGLAGSYEQYF. The V gene is TRBV19, the J gene TRBJ2-7; 12 nucleotides match TRBD2. Looked up from germline, CDR1 is LNHDA and CDR2 is SQIVND (reference sequence). The CDR3 has 15 amino acids. J lost 1 base, V lost 5 bases, and 3 bases had no gene match.

This chain joins TRBV7-9 and TRBJ2-3; TRBD2 agrees at 7 bases. V lost 8 bases and J lost 3; bases outside the gene matches: 8. The CDR3 runs 14 residues. The germline V gene encodes CDR1 SEHNR and CDR2 FQNEAQ (reference sequence). This CDR3 is CASPWGGATDTQYF. In DNA form, the CDR3 reads TGTGCCAGCCCGTGGGGGGGAGCGACAGATACGCAGTATTTT.

V and J are TRBV18 and TRBJ2-1; 11 bases line up with TRBD1. Germline V gene sequence: CDR1 KGHSH, CDR2 LQKENI. The CDR3 consists of 18 residues. V lost 3 bases, J lost 15 bases, and 22 bases stayed unmatched. In DNA form, the CDR3 reads TGTGCCAGCTCACCGAAGCCCCGGGACAGGGGGGGCGGCATCTCAGGGTTCTTC. This translates into CASSPKPRDRGGGISGFF.

The chain is built from TRBV5-4 and TRBJ1-4; 7 nucleotides match TRBD1. The germline CDR1 and CDR2 sequences are SGHNT and YYREEE (reference sequence). V trimming: 2 bases; J trimming: 7 bases; junction bases outside the gene matches: 8. This CDR3 has 15 residues. CDR3 region: CASSLSRGSSEKLFF. CDR3 coding DNA: TGTGCCAGCAGCTTATCCAGGGGGTCGAGTGAAAAACTGTTTTTT.

This chain uses TRBV14 with TRBJ2-2, with 10 bases matching TRBD2. The CDR3 runs to 16 residues. J gave up 3 bases and V 6 bases, and 7 bases lay outside the gene matches. The germline gives CDR1 SGHDN, CDR2 FVKESK. The CDR3 bases are TGTGCCAGCAGATCTAGCGGGGGATTGTACACCGGGGAGCTGTTTTTT. This encodes CASRSSGGLYTGELFF.

This clone was seen just once. This chain links TRBV2 with TRBJ1-5, with D perhaps matching TRBD1 (6 bases). The V end was cut by 6 bases, the J end by 3 bases, with 9 bases between. The V gene's germline CDR1 is SNHLY and CDR2 FYNNEI. The CDR3 covers 13 residues. Here the CDR3 reads CASRGTFNQPQHF. The CDR3 nucleotides read TGTGCCAGCAGGGGGACATTCAATCAGCCCCAGCATTTT.

The chain recombines TRBV20-1 with TRBJ2-5; 14 bases map to TRBD2. This CDR3 comprises 18 residues. Germline trimming cut 3 bases from V and 0 bases from J; bases unmatched to any gene: 9. Germline loops: CDR1 DFQATT, CDR2 SNEGSKA (reference sequence). This CDR3 is CSASRMGLAGVNQETQYF. The CDR3 nucleotides read TGCAGTGCTAGTAGAATGGGACTAGCGGGGGTAAACCAAGAGACCCAGTACTTC.

This rearrangement joins TRBV2 to TRBJ2-1, with a weak D call TRBD1 (5 bases). This CDR3 is built from 16 residues. CDR1 SNHLY and CDR2 FYNNEI come from the germline V gene. V was trimmed by 1 base and J by 4 bases, leaving 14 bases between them. The CDR3 protein is CASSEEVQGRYNEQFF. As DNA, the CDR3 is TGTGCCAGCAGTGAAGAGGTTCAGGGCAGGTACAATGAGCAGTTCTTC.

The chain combines TRBV3-1 (or the pseudogene TRBV3-2) with TRBJ1-1, with 7 nucleotides matching TRBD1. This CDR3 contains 14 residues. Germline loops: CDR1 LGHDT, CDR2 YNNKEL (reference sequence). V was clipped by 5 bases and J by 2 bases; unmatched bases: 5. The CDR3, as DNA: TGTGCCAGCAGCTACCGACAGGGCAACACTGAAGCTTTCTTT. It specifies CASSYRQGNTEAFF.

J is TRBJ2-7 and V is TRBV11-3; TRBD1 might be the D (5 bases). There are 15 residues in the CDR3. CDR1 is SGHNT, CDR2 YENEEA, per germline. Trimming took off 0 bases at V and 1 base at J, with 10 bases between the two ends. The CDR3, as DNA: TGTGCCAGCAGCTTAGATAAGGGGTCATCCTACGAGCAGTACTTC. Translated, it gives CASSLDKGSSYEQYF.

This chain connects TRBV24-1 to TRBJ2-7; 8 nucleotides agree with TRBD2. The V gene end was trimmed by 5 bases and the J gene end by 7 bases; junction bases not matched to a gene: 12. CDR1 is KGHDR and CDR2 is SFDVKD in the germline V gene. CDR3 length: 15 amino acids. The chain's CDR3 is CATSVTKRGPREQYF. The CDR3 bases are TGTGCCACCAGTGTGACTAAGCGGGGGCCTAGGGAGCAGTACTTC.

This clone was detected once. This chain links TRBV5-1 with TRBJ2-2; D ambiguous. Germline CDR1 is SGHRS and CDR2 is YFSETQ. The CDR3 has 13 amino acids. The V and J ends lost 4 bases and 7 bases respectively, with 11 bases between them. In DNA, the CDR3 is TGCGCCAGCAGCCAACAAGTAAACGGGGAGCTGTTTTTT. The encoded protein is CASSQQVNGELFF. Filled out from reference TRBV5-1 and TRBJ2-2, the complete variable domain reads KAGVTQTPRYLIKTRGQQVTLSCSPISGHRSVSWYQQTPGQGLQFLFEYFSETQRNKGNFPGRFSGRQFSNSRSEMNVSTLELGDSALYLCASSQQVNGELFFGEGSRLTVL.

V and J are TRBV6-5 and TRBJ1-6; TRBD1 matches 8 bases. This CDR3 contains 15 residues. V gave up 5 bases and J gave up 8 bases; unmatched junction bases: 8. Per the germline V gene, CDR1 is MNHEY and CDR2 is SVGAGI. The CDR3 loop is CASSPRTGRDSPLHF. The CDR3 coding sequence is TGTGCCAGCAGTCCCCGGACAGGGAGAGATTCACCCCTCCACTTT.

V gene TRBV12-5 combines with J gene TRBJ1-5; D gene unclear. V dropped 3 bases and J dropped 0 bases, with 3 bases sitting between them. CDR3 size: 13 residues. Germline V gene data show CDR1 as LGHNT and CDR2 as FRNRAP. CDR3 in DNA: TGTGCTAGTGGTTTTAATAGCAATCAGCCCCAGCATTTT. Translated, it gives CASGFNSNQPQHF.

The chain combines TRBV19 with TRBJ1-2; no clear D. CDR3 size: 11 residues. CDR1 and CDR2 (germline): LNHDA, SQIVND (reference sequence). Trimming pared 6 bases from V and 4 bases from J, leaving 6 bases between. CDR3: CASRWAYGYTF. The CDR3 DNA is TGTGCCAGTAGATGGGCCTATGGCTACACCTTC.